One sample yielded the 8 T cell receptor beta chains listed below, sequenced in a study of blood T cell repertoires in COVID-19. The repertoire was sequenced with immunoSEQ multiplex PCR; TCRdb's copy has only in-frame clones and lacks some. Altogether some 120,000 clones are present, roughly 84% being singletons, with the ten largest covering roughly an eighth. The sequencing input was peripheral blood. The receptors were gathered from a woman aged 25 to 39 who had recovered from COVID-19.

This clone was detected a few times. Other DNA variants within this sample encode the same CDR3. This chain connects TRBV27 to TRBJ2-4; D perhaps matches TRBD2 (6 bases). This CDR3 contains 12 residues. From germline, CDR1 is MNHEY and CDR2 SMNVEV (reference sequence). Trimming shortened V by 5 bases and J by 6 bases, and 8 bases separated the two germline ends. In DNA, the CDR3 is TGTGCCAGCAGTCTCGGGGGAAACATTCAGTACTTC. This translates into CASSLGGNIQYF.

This chain uses TRBV11-2 with TRBJ2-3; the match to TRBD1 covers 8 bases. The CDR3 totals 16 residues. V dropped 4 bases and J dropped 4; count of bases not matched to a gene: 10. Germline CDR1 is SGHAT and CDR2 is FQNNGV. The DNA of the CDR3 is TGTGCCAGCAGCTCCCTGGACAGGGACCGTTCAGATACGCAGTATTTT. Translation: CASSSLDRDRSDTQYF.

The J gene is TRBJ1-1, the V gene TRBV7-9; D perhaps matches TRBD1 (5 bases). Germline V gene data show CDR1 as SEHNR and CDR2 as FQNEAQ (reference sequence). The length of the CDR3 is 12 residues. Trimming pared 4 bases from V and 6 bases from J, leaving 9 bases between. The CDR3 coding sequence is TGTGCCAGCAGCTGGGACTCCCCTGAAGCTTTCTTT. Amino acid sequence: CASSWDSPEAFF.

The CDR3 region has the DNA TGTGCCAGCAGCTCGGGATCGGGCAATGAGCAGTTCTTC. It translates to CASSSGSGNEQFF. The V gene is TRBV11-3, the J gene TRBJ2-1; perhaps TRBD2 as D (5 bases). Germline-derived CDR1 and CDR2 are SGHNT and YENEEA. The CDR3 has 13 residues. V lost 4 bases, J lost 6 bases, and 10 bases lay in between.

In this sample, this clone turned up once. The chain recombines TRBV18 with TRBJ2-5; D is ambiguous. Per the germline V gene, CDR1 is KGHSH and CDR2 is LQKENI. The CDR3 has 15 residues. Trimming took off 2 bases at V and 2 bases at J, with 12 bases between the two ends. The DNA of the CDR3 is TGTGCCAGCTCACCAACAAAACAGATACAAGAGACCCAGTACTTC. Protein product: CASSPTKQIQETQYF.

V and J are TRBV11-3 and TRBJ1-1, with D unclear. This CDR3 contains 14 residues. Trimming shortened V by 1 base and J by 3 bases, and 9 bases separated the two germline ends. CDR1 SGHNT and CDR2 YENEEA come from the germline V gene. CDR3 in amino acids: CASSLGGWDTEAFF. CDR3 nucleotides: TGTGCCAGCAGCTTAGGAGGCTGGGACACTGAAGCTTTCTTT.

V is TRBV19 and J is TRBJ2-7; 9 nucleotides align to TRBD1. The CDR3 runs to 15 residues. V shed 6 bases and J 3 bases; nucleotides not matched to a gene: 9. The V gene's germline CDR1 is LNHDA and CDR2 SQIVND (reference sequence). CDR3: CASREGTGRYYEQYF. In DNA, the CDR3 is TGTGCCAGTAGGGAAGGGACAGGGAGATACTACGAGCAGTACTTC.

The rearrangement joins TRBV12-5 to TRBJ1-5; no clear D. CDR1 is LGHNT and CDR2 is FRNRAP in the germline V gene. Trimming removed 5 bases from V and 5 bases from J, with 10 bases in between. The CDR3 length is 13 residues. The CDR3 sequence: CASGTTNYQPQHF. The CDR3 nucleotides are TGTGCTAGTGGTACCACCAACTATCAGCCCCAGCATTTT.